Included here is one T cell receptor beta chain sequence, with context. Its antigen is still unknown. The data are from a study of beta chain features in type 1 diabetes. Sequenced material consisted of expressed TCRB transcripts (all of the isolated RNA was reverse transcribed). Sequenced by immunoSEQ multiplex PCR; TCRdb stores in-frame clones only, minus some. The sample contains under 850,000 clones, 10% to 15% of which appear only once. The CDR3 is 13 amino acids. The germline V gene has CDR1 MDHEN and CDR2 SYDVKM. The V gene end was trimmed by 5 bases and the J gene end by 3 bases; junction bases not matched to a gene: 2. Study-wide results and limits: Patients with Type 1 diabetes showed moderately but significantly shorter TCRB CDR3s in all four CD4+ subsets.

The source material was naive CD4+ T cells from blood. This sequence originates from a man younger than 35 with type 1 diabetes. The rearrangement joins TRBV28 to TRBJ2-7; 9 nucleotides agree with TRBD1. The CDR3: CASSGTGFYEQYF. CDR3 coding DNA: TGTGCCAGCAGTGGGACAGGGTTCTACGAGCAGTACTTC. Supplemented by reference TRBV28 and TRBJ2-7, the full variable domain reads DVKVTQSSRYLVKRTGEKVFLECVQDMDHENMFWYRQDPGLGLRLIYFSYDVKMKEKGDIPEGYSVSREKKERFSLILESASTNQTSMYLCASSGTGFYEQYFGPGTRLTVT.